Reported below is one T cell receptor beta chain. This specimen comes from a study of blood T cell repertoires in COVID-19. Study context: The samples span acute and convalescent COVID-19 from the United States, Italy and Spain.

As processed by the authors: Estimates of nucleated cell counts were drawn from the amplification of reference gene primers. Generated by immunoSEQ multiplex PCR, the TCRdb table keeps only in-frame clones and is missing some. D and trimming were read from the DNA, whereas the V and J calls and clone size are those reported in that table. The repertoire holds about 260,000 clones, with approximately 84% as singletons. The ends were cut back, 4 bases at V and 0 bases at J, with 14 bases in the middle. The CDR3 loop spans 15 amino acids. Germline CDR1 is SGDLS and CDR2 is YYNGEE. Sequencing used peripheral blood. The chain recombines TRBV9 with TRBJ2-7; D may be TRBD1 (6 bases). The TCR sequence derives from a human donor in a cohort sampled during active COVID-19. CDR3 sequence: CASSPQGHSSYEQYF. The CDR3 bases are TGTGCCAGCAGCCCACAGGGACACAGCTCCTACGAGCAGTACTTC.